The entry below gives a single T cell receptor beta chain sequence along with its context. Its antigen remains unknown. This entry belongs to a study of T cells in localized non-small cell lung cancer. Points from the study as a whole: Density of T cells in blood, when higher, went with longer overall survival.

Measured with immunoSEQ multiplex PCR; TCRdb has only the in-frame clones, and not every one. The sample records some 17,000 clones, 90% being singletons. V lost 5 bases and J lost 8; bases outside the gene matches: 10. The CDR3 contains 14 residues. CDR1 and CDR2 from the germline V gene are MGHDK and SYGVNS. The specimen was peripheral blood mononuclear cells, collected before any cancer treatment. This chain joins TRBV25-1 and TRBJ1-2; TRBD1 aligns across 8 bases. This clonotype originated in a woman aged 35 to 69 with stage III lung adenocarcinoma. The CDR3 DNA sequence: TGTGCCAGCAGTTCCCTGGGACAGGTGCCGGGCTACACCTTC. Encoded protein: CASSSLGQVPGYTF.